Reported below is one T cell receptor (beta chain). Researchers amplified the TCR beta CDR3 regions from RNA transcripts. The HTBI set primed first-round TCR CDR3 RT-PCR. TCRdb reprocessed the multiplex PCR reads via MiXCR and lists one record per CDR3 protein. The sample includes a few hundred thousand distinct CDR3 sequences, around 20% of them seen just once. Germline V gene data show CDR1 as MDHEN and CDR2 as SYDVKM. The CDR3 has 12 amino acids. The V end was cut by 7 bases, the J end by 3 bases, with 7 bases between. The data belong to a study of T cells in Graves' hyperthyroidism and ophthalmopathy. Study-wide context: Once the initial diagnosis was made, peripheral blood was obtained before any treatment.

The chain couples TRBV28 to TRBJ1-5, with D unresolved. The clonotype was recovered from a man aged 50 to 60 with Graves' ophthalmopathy. Sequenced material: blood. CDR3 DNA sequence: TGTGCCAGCACCGTATACAATCAGCCCCAGCATTTT. This encodes CASTVYNQPQHF.